The 13 T cell receptor beta chains given below trace back to one sample, sequenced in a study of Tregs in tolerant kidney transplant recipients. The data were produced by immunoSEQ multiplex PCR, yet TCRdb's version contains in-frame clones alone and is incomplete. This sample yields 80,000 to 90,000 clones, of which roughly nine tenths are seen a single time; 4.5% to 5% belongs to the top ten. The source material was CD8+ T cells from blood. These receptors all come from a human donor in good health.

The chain carries TRBV7-3 and TRBJ2-2, with 7 bases lining up with TRBD2. The germline V gene encodes CDR1 SGHTA and CDR2 FQGTGA. This CDR3 has 14 amino acids. V was pared by 4 bases and J by 5 bases, with 4 bases of the junction left unmatched. The CDR3 reads CASSSTGGTGELFF. DNA for the CDR3: TGTGCCAGCAGCTCAACCGGGGGGACCGGGGAGCTGTTTTTT.

The rearrangement uses TRBV4-1 and TRBJ1-2; D is perhaps TRBD1 (6 bases). The V and J ends lost 4 bases and 8 bases respectively, with 17 bases between them. CDR3 length equals 14 residues. The germline V gene encodes CDR1 MGHRA and CDR2 YSYEKL. The CDR3: CASSRFGGPDGYTF. The CDR3 nucleotides are TGCGCCAGCAGCCGTTTCGGGGGGCCCGACGGCTACACCTTC.

The J gene is TRBJ1-6, the V gene TRBV9; 11 bases map to TRBD1. CDR1 and CDR2 (germline): SGDLS, YYNGEE. Unmatched junction bases numbered 5, after V lost 0 bases and J lost 6 bases. The CDR3 is 17 amino acids. CDR3 in DNA: TGTGCCAGCAGCGTAGCCACCGGGACAGGGGGTAATTCACCCCTCCACTTT. Its protein is CASSVATGTGGNSPLHF.

The chain carries TRBV14 and TRBJ1-1; 9 bases fit TRBD1. V shed 4 bases and J 1 base; nucleotides not matched to a gene: 4. Germline V gives CDR1 SGHDN, CDR2 FVKESK. CDR3 length: 15 residues. The CDR3 is CASSLQGAQNTEAFF. The CDR3 DNA follows: TGTGCCAGCAGCCTACAGGGGGCGCAGAACACTGAAGCTTTCTTT.

The genes are TRBV7-2 and TRBJ2-5; 7 bases are a match to TRBD2. The germline V gene has CDR1 SGHTA and CDR2 FQGNSA. V was clipped by 3 bases and J by 1 base; unmatched bases: 14. The CDR3 has 18 residues. DNA for the CDR3: TGTGCCAGCAGCTTGGACCTGAGGTGGGAGGGCGCCCAAGAGACCCAGTACTTC. It translates to CASSLDLRWEGAQETQYF.

The chain carries TRBV19 and TRBJ1-1, with D uncertain. Trimming stripped 3 bases from V and 4 bases from J, with 12 bases between. Germline CDR1 and CDR2: LNHDA and SQIVND (reference sequence). The length of the CDR3 is 14 residues. The CDR3 region has the DNA TGTGCCAGTAGTATCCGGCTACCCCCCACTGAAGCTTTCTTT. Its protein is CASSIRLPPTEAFF.

Comment on this clone: At one of its ends the junction is not consistent with the germline gene, which may arise from a read error. The chain has TRBV6-5 and TRBJ2-1; 7 bases are a match to TRBD2. Germline V CDR1 and CDR2: MNHEY, SVGAGI. The CDR3 runs 15 residues. CDR3 sequence (DNA): TGTGCCAGCAGTGACTCGGCGGGGGAGAACAATGAGCAGTTCTTC. This codes for CASSDSAGENNEQFF.

This chain uses TRBV5-1 with TRBJ2-2, with a weak D call TRBD2 (6 bases). Germline loops: CDR1 SGHRS, CDR2 YFSETQ. V lost 4 bases and J lost 4, with 20 bases in between. The CDR3 contains 17 residues. CDR3 sequence: CASSGSPTGVLTGELFF. CDR3 nucleotides: TGCGCCAGCAGCGGCTCCCCAACGGGAGTCCTCACCGGGGAGCTGTTTTTT.

The V gene is TRBV19, the J gene TRBJ2-7, with TRBD1 identical over 10 bases. The CDR3 is 13 residues long. Germline trimming cut 9 bases from V and 6 bases from J; bases unmatched to any gene: 8. CDR1 and CDR2 from the germline V gene are LNHDA and SQIVND (reference sequence). This CDR3 reads CASEPGQGLEQYF. The CDR3, as DNA: TGTGCCAGCGAACCGGGACAGGGGCTCGAGCAGTACTTC. The full variable domain, its missing parts supplied by reference TRBV19 and TRBJ2-7, is DGGITQSPKYLFRKEGQNVTLSCEQNLNHDAMYWYRQDPGQGLRLIYYSQIVNDFQKGDIAEGYSVSREKKESFPLTVTSAQKNPTAFYLCASEPGQGLEQYFGPGTRLTVT.

The rearrangement uses TRBV27 and TRBJ1-2, with 9 bases lining up with TRBD1. This CDR3 comprises 15 residues. The V segment lost 2 bases and the J segment 4 bases; nucleotides outside the gene matches: 5. CDR1 MNHEY and CDR2 SMNVEV come from the germline V gene (reference sequence). The CDR3 here is CASSLSTGGSYGYTF. CDR3 DNA sequence: TGTGCCAGCAGTTTAAGTACAGGGGGCTCCTATGGCTACACCTTC.

V gene TRBV29-1 combines with J gene TRBJ2-2; 7 bases line up with TRBD2. CDR1 and CDR2 from the germline V gene are SQVTM and ANQGSEA. J was trimmed by 0 bases and V by 1 base; bases with no gene match: 2. The CDR3 covers 15 residues. The CDR3 DNA is TGCAGCGTTGAAGGCGGGGGTTCGAACACCGGGGAGCTGTTTTTT. It specifies CSVEGGGSNTGELFF.

This sequence joins TRBV13 and TRBJ1-2; 9 positions match TRBD1. V lost 4 bases and J lost 2; bases outside the gene matches: 11. CDR3 length: 17 amino acids. Germline assignment: CDR1 PRHDT and CDR2 FYEKMQ (reference sequence). CDR3 nucleotides: TGTGCCAGCAGCTCCCGGGGACAGGGAGGGAAAAACTATGGCTACACCTTC. This codes for CASSSRGQGGKNYGYTF.

The chain couples TRBV29-1 to TRBJ1-1; D remains ambiguous. CDR3 length: 12 residues. Germline V lookup: CDR1 SQVTM, CDR2 ANQGSEA. The V end lost 3 bases, the J end lost 3 bases, and 8 bases lay between the germline ends. The CDR3, as DNA: TGCAGCGTTGATCCGTGGGACACTGAAGCTTTCTTT. Protein: CSVDPWDTEAFF.